The 23 T cell receptor beta chains listed next were all sequenced from one sample in a study of OX40 agonist ivuxolimab in advanced cancers. Clones were read by immunoSEQ multiplex PCR, and TCRdb kept only the in-frame ones, dropping some. This sample has some 67,000 clones, with 75% to 90% found just once. The sequenced sample was CD4+ or CD8+ T cells sorted from blood, obtained in a trial of the OX40 agonist ivuxolimab. Every receptor here comes from an adult with an advanced solid tumor such as melanoma, head and neck, liver or kidney cancer.

This clone was seen more than once but under ten times. V usage is TRBV6-5 and J usage is TRBJ1-2; 7 bases agree with TRBD1. This CDR3 region has 13 residues. V lost 5 bases and J lost 8; bases outside the gene matches: 8. Germline CDR1 and CDR2: MNHEY and SVGAGI. For the CDR3, the DNA is TGTGCCAGCAGTCCAACAGGGGCAGAAGGCTACACCTTC. The encoded protein is CASSPTGAEGYTF.

The chain joins TRBV9 to TRBJ1-3, with D possibly TRBD1 on 5 matching bases. The CDR3 has 14 amino acids. The V gene's germline CDR1 is SGDLS and CDR2 YYNGEE. V lost 1 base to trimming and J lost 4 bases, with 9 bases between them. Written as DNA, the CDR3 is TGTGCCAGCAGCGTAAGGGGATTCGGAAACACCATATATTTT. Its protein product is CASSVRGFGNTIYF.

CDR3 nucleotide sequence: TGCGCCAGCAGCCAGGGCCGACAGGGATCGTCCTACGAGCAGTACTTC. Translated: CASSQGRQGSSYEQYF. This chain links TRBV4-1 with TRBJ2-7, with 7 bases lining up with TRBD1. The germline V gene encodes CDR1 MGHRA and CDR2 YSYEKL. CDR3 size: 16 residues. Losses at the gene ends were 3 bases for V and 1 base for J; bases not matched to a gene: 9.

V gene TRBV7-9 combines with J gene TRBJ2-5, with 10 bases that match TRBD2. The CDR3 is made up of 15 amino acids. Germline trimming cut 5 bases from V and 3 bases from J; bases unmatched to any gene: 6. Germline CDR1 is SEHNR and CDR2 is FQNEAQ (reference sequence). The CDR3 DNA reads as TGTGCCAGCAGCCTCCTAGCGGGAGCGAAAGAGACCCAGTACTTC. It yields the protein CASSLLAGAKETQYF.

The chain couples TRBV9 to TRBJ2-5, with TRBD2 identical over 11 bases. CDR3 length: 16 residues. J gave up 1 base and V 3 bases, and 5 bases lay outside the gene matches. CDR1 and CDR2 from the germline V gene are SGDLS and YYNGEE. This chain's CDR3 is CASSGLAGPSQETQYF. The CDR3 coding sequence is TGTGCCAGCAGCGGACTAGCGGGGCCTTCCCAAGAGACCCAGTACTTC.

There are a few counts of this clone. The V gene is TRBV6-1, the J gene TRBJ1-1; D is unclear. The germline gives CDR1 MNHNS, CDR2 SASEGT. V lost 6 bases and J 5 bases, leaving 13 bases between the germline ends. This CDR3 region has 13 residues. Here the CDR3 DNA reads TGTGCCAGCAGCCTAAACCCTGGGACTGAAGCTTTCTTT. Protein: CASSLNPGTEAFF.

The chain uses TRBV19 and TRBJ2-5, with TRBD1 matching 7 bases. The CDR3 has 15 residues. Germline CDR1 reads LNHDA; CDR2 reads SQIVND (reference sequence). The ends lost 2 bases at V and 5 bases at J; junction bases unmatched: 8. The CDR3 protein is CASSIFSGRGETQYF. The CDR3, as DNA: TGTGCCAGTAGTATATTTTCCGGCAGGGGGGAGACCCAGTACTTC.

This clone was detected only a few times. V is TRBV19 and J is TRBJ1-1, with D hard to call. CDR1 is LNHDA and CDR2 is SQIVND in the germline V gene (reference sequence). This CDR3 has 12 residues. V lost 4 bases, J lost 10 bases, and 13 bases lay in between. Written as DNA, the CDR3 is TGTGCCAGTAGTACGCGAGGAGGTCCAGCTTTCTTT. This codes for CASSTRGGPAFF.

This clone was counted a single time. The chain uses TRBV29-1 and TRBJ1-2; the match to TRBD1 covers 9 bases. This CDR3 spans 14 amino acids. V trimming: 6 bases; J trimming: 3 bases; junction bases outside the gene matches: 8. From germline, CDR1 is SQVTM and CDR2 ANQGSEA. In DNA, the CDR3 is TGCAGCGTCTCGCCGGACAGGGGTGACTATGGCTACACCTTC. The encoded protein is CSVSPDRGDYGYTF.

Comment on this clone: The same CDR3 can be traced to other DNA sequences in this sample. The V gene is TRBV7-2, the J gene TRBJ2-3; no clear D gene. Germline CDR1 reads SGHTA; CDR2 reads FQGNSA. Trimming removed 5 bases at V and 0 bases at J, with 3 bases between. The CDR3 covers 12 residues. The CDR3 here is CASSTSTDTQYF. The CDR3 DNA reads as TGTGCCAGCAGCACTAGCACAGATACGCAGTATTTT.

The V and J genes are TRBV5-5 and TRBJ1-2, with a tentative D call TRBD1 (5 bases). Germline-derived CDR1 and CDR2 are SGHKS and YYEKEE (reference sequence). The CDR3 runs to 14 residues. Between the trimmed V and J ends, which lost 6 bases and 2 bases, there was a span of 14 bases. As DNA, the CDR3 is TGTGCCAGCAAACCGGGGCAGGCGAACTATGGCTACACCTTC. Protein product: CASKPGQANYGYTF.

The chain is built from TRBV7-3 and TRBJ2-7; the D is unclear. The CDR3 sequence is 13 residues long. The germline V gene encodes CDR1 SGHTA and CDR2 FQGTGA. Trimming took off 2 bases at V and 6 bases at J, with 11 bases between the two ends. DNA of the CDR3: TGTGCCAGCAGCTTATCTTGGACCCGCGAGCAGTACTTC. As protein: CASSLSWTREQYF.

The chain combines TRBV29-1 with TRBJ2-3; 8 bases agree with TRBD1. V lost 6 bases to trimming and J lost 2 bases; unmatched junction nucleotides: 10. Germline-derived CDR1 and CDR2 are SQVTM and ANQGSEA. The CDR3 has 15 amino acids. The CDR3: CSVPKGQGATDTQYF. The CDR3 DNA reads as TGCAGCGTCCCGAAGGGGCAGGGGGCCACAGATACGCAGTATTTT.

The gene calls are TRBV5-4 and TRBJ1-1, with a tentative D call TRBD1 (5 bases). Germline CDR1 reads SGHNT; CDR2 reads YYREEE (reference sequence). The CDR3 is made up of 17 amino acids. With 2 bases removed from V and 1 base from J, the gap between germline ends came to 18 bases. The CDR3 loop is CASSLTGRTVKNTEAFF. DNA of the CDR3: TGTGCCAGCAGCTTAACAGGACGCACCGTAAAGAACACTGAAGCTTTCTTT.

V gene TRBV11-2 combines with J gene TRBJ1-1; D is possibly TRBD1 (6 bases). Germline-derived CDR1 and CDR2 are SGHAT and FQNNGV. CDR3 length: 14 amino acids. Trimming stripped 5 bases from V and 1 base from J, with 11 bases between. The DNA of the CDR3 is TGTGCCAGCAGCCTAGTAGGGGGGAACACTGAAGCTTTCTTT. Translating gives CASSLVGGNTEAFF.

The genes are TRBV9 and TRBJ2-1, with D perhaps given as TRBD1 or TRBD2 (5 bases each). The V gene's germline CDR1 is SGDLS and CDR2 YYNGEE. V shed 1 base and J shed 9 bases, with 20 bases lying between them. This CDR3 is built from 16 residues. This CDR3 reads CASSVSGLAISSEQFF. CDR3 DNA sequence: TGTGCCAGCAGCGTATCAGGGCTAGCAATATCAAGTGAGCAGTTCTTC. The full variable domain, completed using reference TRBV9 and TRBJ2-1, is DSGVTQTPKHLITATGQRVTLRCSPRSGDLSVYWYQQSLDQGLQFLIQYYNGEERAKGNILERFSAQQFPDLHSELNLSSLELGDSALYFCASSVSGLAISSEQFFGPGTRLTVL.

This clone has just a few counts. A junction end diverges from the germline sequence, so it may reflect a read error. The CDR3 sequence: CASREGSLYYGYTF. The DNA for the CDR3 is TGTGCCAGCAGAGAAGGGTCCCTCTACTATGGCTACACCTTC. V is TRBV2 and J is TRBJ1-2; D is ambiguous. This CDR3 is 14 amino acids long. Germline lookup yields CDR1 SNHLY and CDR2 FYNNEI. The variable domain in full, with the rest retrieved from reference TRBV2 and TRBJ1-2, is EPEVTQTPSHQVTQMGQEVILRCVPISNHLYFYWYRQILGQKVEFLVSFYNNEISEKSEIFDDQFSVERPDGSNFTLKIRSTKLEDSAMYFCASREGSLYYGYTFGSGTRLTVV.

The genes are TRBV28 and TRBJ1-1; a weak D match, TRBD1 (5 bases). Trimming removed 7 bases at V and 5 bases at J, with 8 bases between. CDR3 length: 11 residues. CDR1 and CDR2 (germline): MDHEN, SYDVKM. CDR3 nucleotide sequence: TGTGCCAGCAAGACAGAAACTGAAGCTTTCTTT. Residues: CASKTETEAFF. The complete variable domain, with remaining parts taken from reference TRBV28 and TRBJ1-1, reads DVKVTQSSRYLVKRTGEKVFLECVQDMDHENMFWYRQDPGLGLRLIYFSYDVKMKEKGDIPEGYSVSREKKERFSLILESASTNQTSMYLCASKTETEAFFGQGTRLTVV.

The chain recombines TRBV11-2 with TRBJ2-6, with a tentative D call TRBD1 (5 bases). Trimming shortened V by 1 base and J by 0 bases, and 10 bases separated the two germline ends. The CDR3 has 17 residues. Germline V gene data show CDR1 as SGHAT and CDR2 as FQNNGV. CDR3 region: CASSLVGRASGANVLTF. DNA for the CDR3: TGTGCCAGCAGCTTAGTTGGCAGGGCCTCTGGGGCCAACGTCCTGACTTTC.

The J gene is TRBJ1-2, the V gene TRBV5-6; 7 positions agree with TRBD1. The V gene end was trimmed by 2 bases and the J gene end by 4 bases; junction bases not matched to a gene: 5. The CDR3 has 14 amino acids. Germline values: CDR1 SGHDT, CDR2 YYEEEE. The CDR3 DNA reads TGTGCCAGCAGCTTCAGGGACAGACCCTATGGCTACACCTTC. Encoded protein: CASSFRDRPYGYTF.

V gene TRBV4-1 combines with J gene TRBJ1-5; TRBD1 matches at 9 bases. Germline loops: CDR1 MGHRA, CDR2 YSYEKL. J gave up 1 base and V 1 base, and 5 bases lay outside the gene matches. This CDR3 is 17 amino acids long. The CDR3 protein is CASSQGRQGESNQPQHF. CDR3 in DNA: TGCGCCAGCAGCCAAGGGAGACAGGGGGAAAGCAATCAGCCCCAGCATTTT.

This clone was seen just once. The V call is TRBV19, the J call TRBJ1-3; D is ambiguous. The CDR3 consists of 20 residues. Germline CDR1 and CDR2: LNHDA and SQIVND (reference sequence). V dropped 2 bases and J dropped 2 bases, with 25 bases sitting between them. The CDR3 region has the DNA TGTGCCAGTAGTATAAGGGCCCTTGGGAGGAAAGCGCCAACTGGAAACACCATATATTTT. Protein: CASSIRALGRKAPTGNTIYF.

The rearrangement links TRBV5-1 to TRBJ2-5, with D uncertain. The CDR3 totals 14 residues. Germline lookup yields CDR1 SGHRS and CDR2 YFSETQ. Trimming cost V 0 bases and J 1 base, with 7 bases left between them. CDR3 residues: CASSLESSQETQYF. CDR3 nucleotides: TGCGCCAGCAGCTTGGAGTCCTCCCAAGAGACCCAGTACTTC.